This TCR beta chain was captured by sequencing in a study of T cells in Graves' hyperthyroidism and ophthalmopathy. Study in general: The initial diagnosis was the point when peripheral blood was collected, ahead of any treatment. The study's findings and limits: Prediction of ophthalmopathy progression came a median approximately 6.5 months pre-onset. Stable hyperthyroidism and ophthalmopathy were separated using 13 V-J signatures.

Ophthalmopathy patients had Clinical Activity Score at least 3, NOSPECS grade at least 4, duration under 3 months. RNA transcripts provided the source from which TCR beta CDR3 regions were amplified. TCR CDR3 regions were first amplified by RT-PCR with HTBI primers. TCRdb redid the calling of the multiplex PCR reads with MiXCR, one entry per CDR3 protein. The sample holds about 59,000 distinct CDR3 sequences; approximately 53% are singletons and the top ten take more than 3%. The CDR3 has 13 amino acids. Germline V gene sequence: CDR1 SGHAT, CDR2 FQNNGV. Trimming shortened V by 3 bases and J by 4 bases, and 10 bases separated the two germline ends. As regards this clonotype: Its specificity is not known.

The clonotype comes from a woman in her fifties or sixties with Graves' ophthalmopathy. V and J are TRBV11-2 and TRBJ2-7; D is possibly TRBD2 (5 bases). The specimen sequenced was blood. The CDR3 spells CASSLSGVYEQYF. Written as DNA, the CDR3 is TGTGCCAGCAGCTTGTCCGGGGTTTACGAGCAGTACTTC.